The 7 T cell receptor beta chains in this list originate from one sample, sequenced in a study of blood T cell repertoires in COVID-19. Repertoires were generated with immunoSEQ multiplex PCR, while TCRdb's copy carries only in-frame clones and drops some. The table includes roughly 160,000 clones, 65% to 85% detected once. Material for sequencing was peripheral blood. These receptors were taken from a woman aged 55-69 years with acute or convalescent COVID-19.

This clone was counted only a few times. CDR3 residues: CSASPQGGSSNQPQHF. The CDR3 DNA is TGCAGTGCTAGTCCCCAGGGGGGTTCTAGCAATCAGCCCCAGCATTTT. The J gene is TRBJ1-5, the V gene TRBV20-1; 7 bases fit TRBD1. The trim removed 3 bases at V and 0 bases at J, leaving 8 bases unmatched. The germline CDR1 and CDR2 sequences are DFQATT and SNEGSKA (reference sequence). The CDR3 loop spans 16 amino acids.

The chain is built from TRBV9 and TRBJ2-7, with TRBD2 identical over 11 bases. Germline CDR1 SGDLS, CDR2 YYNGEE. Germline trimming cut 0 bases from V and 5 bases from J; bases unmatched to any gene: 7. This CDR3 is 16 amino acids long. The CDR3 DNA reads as TGTGCCAGCAGCGTAGGGAGTCTAGCGGGGGGCCACGAGCAGTACTTC. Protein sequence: CASSVGSLAGGHEQYF. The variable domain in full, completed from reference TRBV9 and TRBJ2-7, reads DSGVTQTPKHLITATGQRVTLRCSPRSGDLSVYWYQQSLDQGLQFLIQYYNGEERAKGNILERFSAQQFPDLHSELNLSSLELGDSALYFCASSVGSLAGGHEQYFGPGTRLTVT.

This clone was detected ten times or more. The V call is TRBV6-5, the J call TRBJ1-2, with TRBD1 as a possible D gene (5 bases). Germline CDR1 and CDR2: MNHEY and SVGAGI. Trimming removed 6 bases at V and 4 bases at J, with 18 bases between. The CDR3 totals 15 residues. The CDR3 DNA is TGTGCCAGCAGCCCCACGGGGGAATGGAGCTATGGCTACACCTTC. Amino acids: CASSPTGEWSYGYTF.

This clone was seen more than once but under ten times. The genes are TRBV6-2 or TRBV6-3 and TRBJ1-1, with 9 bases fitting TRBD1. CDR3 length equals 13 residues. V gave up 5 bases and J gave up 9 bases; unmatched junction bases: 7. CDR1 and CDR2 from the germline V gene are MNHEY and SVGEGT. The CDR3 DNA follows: TGTGCCAGCAGTCCCACCACAGGGGGCAAAGCTTTCTTT. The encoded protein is CASSPTTGGKAFF.

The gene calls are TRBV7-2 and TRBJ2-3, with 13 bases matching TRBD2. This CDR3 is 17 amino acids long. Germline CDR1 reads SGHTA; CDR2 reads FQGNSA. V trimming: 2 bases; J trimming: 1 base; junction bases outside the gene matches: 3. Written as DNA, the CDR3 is TGTGCCAGCAGCTTAAAGGGACTAGCGGGGCGCACAGATACGCAGTATTTT. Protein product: CASSLKGLAGRTDTQYF.

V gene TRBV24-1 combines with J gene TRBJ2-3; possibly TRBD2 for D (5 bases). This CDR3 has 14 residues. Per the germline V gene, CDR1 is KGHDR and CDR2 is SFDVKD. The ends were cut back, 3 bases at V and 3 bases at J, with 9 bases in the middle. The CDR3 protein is CATSDRSGTDTQYF. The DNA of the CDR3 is TGTGCCACCAGTGATCGCAGCGGTACAGATACGCAGTATTTT.

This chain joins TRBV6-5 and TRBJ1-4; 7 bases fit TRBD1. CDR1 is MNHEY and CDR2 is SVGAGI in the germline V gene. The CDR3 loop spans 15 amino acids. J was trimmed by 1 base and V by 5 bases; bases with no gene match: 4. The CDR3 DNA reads TGTGCCAGCAGTCCCCACAGGGGAACTAATGAAAAACTGTTTTTT. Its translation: CASSPHRGTNEKLFF.